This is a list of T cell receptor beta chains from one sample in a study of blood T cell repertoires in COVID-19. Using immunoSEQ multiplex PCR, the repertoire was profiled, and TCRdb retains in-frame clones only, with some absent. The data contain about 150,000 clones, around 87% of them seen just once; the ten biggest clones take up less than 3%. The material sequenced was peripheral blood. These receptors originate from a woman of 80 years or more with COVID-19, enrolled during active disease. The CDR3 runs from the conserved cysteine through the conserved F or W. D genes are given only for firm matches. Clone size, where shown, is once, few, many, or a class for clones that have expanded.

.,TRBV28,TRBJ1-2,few,TGTGCCAGCAGCCGCCCAGCTAACTATGGCTACACCTTC,CASSRPANYGYTF
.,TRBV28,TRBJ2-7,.,TGTGCCAGCCGAGGGCAGGGGTCGCCTTCCTACGAGCAGTACTTC,CASRGQGSPSYEQYF
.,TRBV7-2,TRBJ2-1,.,TGTGCCAGCAGCGTGACAGGAGAGCAGTTCTTC,CASSVTGEQFF
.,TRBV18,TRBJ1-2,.,TGTGCCAGCTCACTGCAGTATCAGGGGAATGGCTACACCTTC,CASSLQYQGNGYTF
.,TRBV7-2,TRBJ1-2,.,TGTGCCAGCAGCTTAGGGGCGGGTTCTGGCTACACCTTC,CASSLGAGSGYTF
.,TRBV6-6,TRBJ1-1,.,TGTGCCAGCAGTTGGAGAGAGCGGGGTGAAGCTTTCTTT,CASSWRERGEAFF
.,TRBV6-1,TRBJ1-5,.,TGTGCCAGCAGTGAAGGGGGGGGCGAACAGCCCCAGCATTTT,CASSEGGGEQPQHF
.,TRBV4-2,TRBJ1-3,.,TGTGCCAGCAGCCAAGGGACTAGCGGGGTGGCTGGAAACACCGTATATTTT,CASSQGTSGVAGNTVYF
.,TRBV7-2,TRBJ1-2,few,TGTGCCAGCAGCGCCGCGGGGATCTATGGCTACACCTTC,CASSAAGIYGYTF
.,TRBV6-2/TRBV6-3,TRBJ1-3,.,TGTGCCAGCAGGCCTACAGGGATTGGAAACACCATATATTTT,CASRPTGIGNTIYF
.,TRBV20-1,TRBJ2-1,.,TGCAGTGCTAGTTCGGGGGACGGTGAGCAGTTCTTC,CSASSGDGEQFF